A single sample is the source of the 21 T cell receptor beta chains below, sequenced in a study of T cell changes during pregnancy in multiple sclerosis. Assay: immunoSEQ multiplex PCR; the TCRdb copy retains only in-frame clones and omits some. Among tens of thousands of clones, about 90% were seen once, and the ten largest hold over 0.5%. This specimen consisted of CD4+ T cells from peripheral blood mononuclear cells, obtained in the first trimester of pregnancy. The receptor set was obtained from a female donor with multiple sclerosis, enrolled in a pregnancy study.

This chain uses TRBV7-9 with TRBJ1-1; TRBD1 agrees at 11 bases. Looked up from germline, CDR1 is SEHNR and CDR2 is FQNEAQ (reference sequence). The junction had 9 bases not matched to a gene; V was cut back by 5 bases and J by 4 bases. CDR3 length: 16 amino acids. The DNA for the CDR3 is TGTGCCAGCAGCGTCGCCGGGACAGGGGGGGTCACTGAAGCTTTCTTT. It specifies CASSVAGTGGVTEAFF. The variable domain in full, with the rest retrieved from reference TRBV7-9 and TRBJ1-1, is DTGVSQNPRHKITKRGQNVTFRCDPISEHNRLYWYRQTLGQGPEFLTYFQNEAQLEKSRLLSDRFSAERPKGSFSTLEIQRTEQGDSAMYLCASSVAGTGGVTEAFFGQGTRLTVV.

The chain carries TRBV18 and TRBJ1-3; D may be TRBD1 (6 bases). There are 17 residues in the CDR3. The germline gives CDR1 KGHSH, CDR2 LQKENI. Trimming removed 5 bases from V and 4 bases from J, with 21 bases in between. CDR3 bases: TGTGCCAGCTCATTCACAGGGATTCCGGTGGGAGGAAACACCATATATTTT. Amino acid sequence: CASSFTGIPVGGNTIYF.

The gene calls are TRBV5-3 and TRBJ2-7; maybe TRBD2 (5 bases). TRBV5-3 has ORF status, its function being uncertain. Trimming stripped 7 bases from V and 0 bases from J, with 14 bases between. The length of the CDR3 is 14 residues. The DNA for the CDR3 is TGTGCCAGAGTTCGGGGTAACAGCTCCTACGAGCAGTACTTC. The encoded protein is CARVRGNSSYEQYF.

J is TRBJ1-1 and V is TRBV5-6, with 7 positions matching TRBD1. The germline CDR1 and CDR2 sequences are SGHDT and YYEEEE. Unmatched junction bases numbered 8, after V lost 2 bases and J lost 4 bases. The CDR3 has 15 residues. The CDR3 sequence: CASSLPDRAGTEAFF. CDR3 coding DNA: TGTGCCAGCAGCTTACCAGACAGGGCGGGCACTGAAGCTTTCTTT. The full variable domain, its missing parts supplied by reference TRBV5-6 and TRBJ1-1, is DAGVTQSPTHLIKTRGQQVTLRCSPKSGHDTVSWYQQALGQGPQFIFQYYEEEERQRGNFPDRFSGHQFPNYSSELNVNALLLGDSALYLCASSLPDRAGTEAFFGQGTRLTVV.

This rearrangement joins TRBV15 to TRBJ2-7; 7 bases agree with TRBD2. This CDR3 is 15 amino acids long. CDR1 LNHNV and CDR2 YYDKDF come from the germline V gene (reference sequence). After removal of 1 base from V and 0 bases from J, the junction contained 3 bases not matched to a gene. CDR3: CATSRGGGSSYEQYF. CDR3 sequence (DNA): TGTGCCACCAGCAGAGGTGGCGGGAGCTCCTACGAGCAGTACTTC.

This rearrangement joins TRBV5-1 to TRBJ2-5, with D perhaps TRBD2 (8 bases). Germline loops: CDR1 SGHRS, CDR2 YFSETQ. V gave up 2 bases and J gave up 4 bases, with 18 bases separating them. This CDR3 has 16 residues. Written as DNA, the CDR3 is TGCGCCAGCAGCTTTACAGGGACAGCGGGAGTAGAGACCCAGTACTTC. As protein: CASSFTGTAGVETQYF.

The CDR3: CAWSASALQTQYF. Written as DNA, the CDR3 is TGTGCCTGGAGTGCGTCGGCCTTACAGACGCAGTATTTT. The chain couples TRBV30 to TRBJ2-3; no definite D call. Germline values: CDR1 GTSNPN, CDR2 SVGIG (reference sequence). This CDR3 region has 13 residues. V dropped 1 base and J dropped 9 bases, with 14 bases sitting between them.

The rearrangement uses TRBV5-1 and TRBJ2-2, with D possibly matching TRBD2 (5 bases). CDR1 is SGHRS and CDR2 is YFSETQ in the germline V gene. V gave up 0 bases and J gave up 1 base, with 10 bases separating them. This CDR3 has 16 amino acids. The CDR3 spells CASSLAASGNTGELFF. CDR3 DNA sequence: TGCGCCAGCAGCTTGGCCGCCAGCGGGAACACCGGGGAGCTGTTTTTT.

The chain couples TRBV30 to TRBJ1-5, with a possible D match to TRBD1 (5 bases). Germline loops: CDR1 GTSNPN, CDR2 SVGIG (reference sequence). The CDR3 totals 13 residues. Between the trimmed V and J ends, which lost 5 bases and 7 bases, there was a span of 15 bases. The CDR3 DNA is TGTGCCTGGGGCAGGGCCTTGAGACAGCCCCAGCATTTT. It codes for CAWGRALRQPQHF.

The rearrangement joins TRBV5-8 to TRBJ1-2; TRBD1 aligns across 12 bases. The CDR3 has 18 residues. CDR1 and CDR2 (germline): SGHTS, YDEGEE. With V trimmed by 0 bases and J by 4 bases, 10 bases remained unmatched. The CDR3 coding sequence is TGTGCCAGCAGCTTGGTGTGGGACAGGGGGCAATCTGTCTATGGCTACACCTTC. Its translation: CASSLVWDRGQSVYGYTF.

The chain has TRBV2 and TRBJ2-7; the match to TRBD1 covers 8 bases. The CDR3 has 14 amino acids. V shed 4 bases, J shed 6 bases, and the junction held 8 bases outside the gene matches. The germline gives CDR1 SNHLY, CDR2 FYNNEI. Here the CDR3 DNA reads TGTGCCAGCAGTGCCTCCGGACAGGGCGGCGAGCAGTACTTC. Protein product: CASSASGQGGEQYF.

The genes are TRBV9 and TRBJ1-4, with D unclear. The CDR3 extends over 15 amino acids. Trimming cost V 2 bases and J 2 bases, with 10 bases left between them. The V gene's germline CDR1 is SGDLS and CDR2 YYNGEE. CDR3 bases: TGTGCCAGCAGCGTGGCCGGGAGTACTAATGAAAAACTGTTTTTT. As protein: CASSVAGSTNEKLFF.

The chain couples TRBV30 to TRBJ1-2; 12 bases agree with TRBD1. J lost 4 bases, V lost 4 bases, and 4 bases had no gene match. Germline loops: CDR1 GTSNPN, CDR2 SVGIG (reference sequence). The CDR3 is made up of 14 amino acids. The chain's CDR3 is CAWKGQGAFYGYTF. CDR3 nucleotides: TGTGCCTGGAAGGGACAGGGGGCTTTCTATGGCTACACCTTC.

This clone has a handful of counts. This chain joins TRBV7-9 and TRBJ2-1, with TRBD2 matching over 11 bases. Germline-derived CDR1 and CDR2 are SEHNR and FQNEAQ (reference sequence). The CDR3 consists of 19 residues. The V segment lost 5 bases and the J segment 0 bases; nucleotides outside the gene matches: 12. CDR3 amino acids: CASSPSIRTSGLSYNEQFF. The CDR3 nucleotides read TGTGCCAGCAGCCCGAGTATTAGGACTAGCGGGCTCTCCTACAATGAGCAGTTCTTC.

The rearrangement joins TRBV28 to TRBJ1-4; TRBD1 is a possible D gene (5 bases). Germline values: CDR1 MDHEN, CDR2 SYDVKM. This CDR3 is built from 14 residues. With 2 bases removed from V and 11 bases from J, the gap between germline ends came to 15 bases. In DNA form, the CDR3 reads TGTGCCAGCAGTTTAACCCGACAGCAAAAGAAACTGTTTTTT. Protein product: CASSLTRQQKKLFF.

The rearrangement joins TRBV5-6 to TRBJ2-4; a possible D gene is TRBD1 (5 bases). Germline CDR1 is SGHDT and CDR2 is YYEEEE. CDR3 length equals 19 residues. Trimming shortened V by 4 bases and J by 0 bases, and 23 bases separated the two germline ends. This CDR3 is CASSPGSGLQSLAKNIQYF. CDR3 bases: TGTGCCAGCAGCCCTGGGTCAGGGCTCCAGTCACTAGCCAAAAACATTCAGTACTTC.

The chain links TRBV10-3 to TRBJ2-2; no firm D call. V lost 0 bases and J 7 bases, leaving 3 bases between the germline ends. Germline-derived CDR1 and CDR2 are ENHRY and SYGVKD. The CDR3 totals 12 residues. The CDR3 is CAISESIGELFF. The CDR3 bases are TGTGCCATCAGTGAGTCCATCGGGGAGCTGTTTTTT.

The gene calls are TRBV2 and TRBJ2-1, with 13 bases fitting TRBD2. Losses at the gene ends were 9 bases for V and 7 bases for J; bases not matched to a gene: 3. CDR1 and CDR2 from the germline V gene are SNHLY and FYNNEI. CDR3 length equals 13 residues. The chain's CDR3 is CASLTSGRNEQFF. As DNA, the CDR3 is TGTGCCAGTTTGACTAGCGGGAGGAATGAGCAGTTCTTC.

This clone was recorded only once. V and J are TRBV5-1 and TRBJ2-7; the match to TRBD1 covers 9 bases. Germline V gene data show CDR1 as SGHRS and CDR2 as YFSETQ. J was trimmed by 5 bases and V by 3 bases; bases with no gene match: 15. The length of the CDR3 is 17 residues. The CDR3 sequence: CASSYSIGTGGYNEQYF. The CDR3 DNA is TGCGCCAGCAGCTATTCAATTGGCACAGGGGGCTACAACGAGCAGTACTTC. The variable domain in full, with the rest retrieved from reference TRBV5-1 and TRBJ2-7, is KAGVTQTPRYLIKTRGQQVTLSCSPISGHRSVSWYQQTPGQGLQFLFEYFSETQRNKGNFPGRFSGRQFSNSRSEMNVSTLELGDSALYLCASSYSIGTGGYNEQYFGPGTRLTVT.

The genes are TRBV28 and TRBJ2-3; 7 nucleotides align to TRBD1. The V gene end was trimmed by 6 bases and the J gene end by 5 bases; junction bases not matched to a gene: 14. Germline-derived CDR1 and CDR2 are MDHEN and SYDVKM. This CDR3 is 16 amino acids long. The CDR3 nucleotides read TGTGCCAGCAGCTCGCCGGCAGGGGGTTTTTTAGATACGCAGTATTTT. Amino acid sequence: CASSSPAGGFLDTQYF.

The CDR3 nucleotides are TGTGCCAGCTCACCGGTTAGCGACTATGGCTACACCTTC. This gives the protein CASSPVSDYGYTF. V and J are TRBV18 and TRBJ1-2; D is ambiguous. The CDR3 runs 13 residues. Germline CDR1 is KGHSH and CDR2 is LQKENI. V was clipped by 3 bases and J by 3 bases, with 8 bases between them. Drawing the rest from reference TRBV18 and TRBJ1-2, the complete variable domain is NAGVMQNPRHLVRRRGQEARLRCSPMKGHSHVYWYRQLPEEGLKFMVYLQKENIIDESGMPKERFSAEFPKEGPSILRIQQVVRGDSAAYFCASSPVSDYGYTFGSGTRLTVV.